This TCR beta chain was sequenced during a study of graft-versus-host responses after intestinal transplantation. Germline V gene lookup returns CDR1 SGHTA and CDR2 FQGTGA. Trimming removed 0 bases from V and 3 bases from J; junction bases left unmatched: 1. The CDR3 sequence is 15 residues long. This clone appeared a few times. Antigen unknown. Method: immunoSEQ multiplex PCR; TCRdb's copy keeps in-frame clones and lacks some. The sample records roughly 110,000 clones, over 80% being singletons. This sample comprised unstimulated CD4+ T cells sorted from spleen or lymph node cells, obtained before transplant. V gene TRBV7-3 combines with J gene TRBJ2-7; 11 positions agree with TRBD1. The clonotype originates from a human donor who was the organ donor for an intestinal transplant. The CDR3 bases are TGTGCCAGCAGCTTAACCGGGACAGGGGGCTACGAGCAGTACTTC. It is translated as CASSLTGTGGYEQYF.